Listed below are T cell receptor beta chains from one sample, sequenced in a study of T cell responses to AZD1222 COVID-19 vaccine. Method: immunoSEQ multiplex PCR; TCRdb's copy keeps in-frame clones and lacks some. The data show more than 140,000 clones, roughly 88% seen once. The source was peripheral blood, collected on day 0 of AZD1222 vaccination. These receptors were taken from an adult in good health. Each CDR3 is given with its conserved first and last residue. The order of the fields is V gene, D gene, J gene, clone size, CDR3 DNA, CDR3 protein. The D gene is left open where the match is weak. For some rows the clone size is stated as once, few or many, or as a class when expanded; others skip it.

V: TRBV29-1
D: -
J: TRBJ1-1
size: -
DNA: TGCAGCGTTGAATCCCGGGCCCCGGGGCGGGTCGCTGAAGCTTTCTTT
CDR3: CSVESRAPGRVAEAFF

V: TRBV19
D: -
J: TRBJ1-5
size: -
DNA: TGTGCCAGTAGTTTTAACAGACTGAATCAGCCCCAGCATTTT
CDR3: CASSFNRLNQPQHF

V: TRBV12-3/TRBV12-4
D: -
J: TRBJ2-7
size: -
DNA: TGTGCCAGCAGTTTCGGGAGACTGGAGCAGTACTTC
CDR3: CASSFGRLEQYF

V: TRBV18
D: -
J: TRBJ1-1
size: -
DNA: TGTGCCAGCTCACCAAGGACAACTGAAGCTTTCTTT
CDR3: CASSPRTTEAFF

V: TRBV24-1
D: TRBD1
J: TRBJ2-5
size: -
DNA: TGTGCCACCAGTGATGGACAATACAGGGGAAAAGAGACCCAGTACTTC
CDR3: CATSDGQYRGKETQYF

V: TRBV7-2
D: -
J: TRBJ2-5
size: -
DNA: TGTGCCAGCAGCTTAGTTCTGACCTCCCTACAGGCCCAAGAGACCCAGTACTTC
CDR3: CASSLVLTSLQAQETQYF

V: TRBV27
D: -
J: TRBJ2-3
size: -
DNA: TGTGCCAGCAGTTTATCCGGAGGCACAGATACGCAGTATTTT
CDR3: CASSLSGGTDTQYF

V: TRBV7-9
D: -
J: TRBJ1-5
size: -
DNA: TGTGCCAGCAGCTTAGGGGCTAGGCCCCAGCATTTT
CDR3: CASSLGARPQHF

V: TRBV3-1/TRBV3-2
D: -
J: TRBJ1-6
size: -
DNA: TGTGCCAGCAGCCCCGAGGGGTCACCCCTCCACTTT
CDR3: CASSPEGSPLHF

V: TRBV12-2
D: -
J: TRBJ2-7
size: -
DNA: TGTGCAAGTCGCCTGCCGGGGGAGCAGTACTTC
CDR3: CASRLPGEQYF

V: TRBV5-5
D: TRBD1
J: TRBJ1-4
size: -
DNA: TGTGCCAGCAGCGGGCAGGGGGTAAAGACTGAAAAACTGTTTTTT
CDR3: CASSGQGVKTEKLFF

V: TRBV2
D: TRBD1
J: TRBJ1-2
size: -
DNA: TGTGCCAGCAGCTTGGGACAGGGGGACTATGGCTACACCTTC
CDR3: CASSLGQGDYGYTF

V: TRBV28
D: -
J: TRBJ1-5
size: -
DNA: TGTGCCAGCAGTTTATACGTTTCAAATCAGCCCCAGCATTTT
CDR3: CASSLYVSNQPQHF

V: TRBV28
D: -
J: TRBJ2-7
size: -
DNA: TGTGCCAGCCGGACAGCCTACTACGAGCAGTACTTC
CDR3: CASRTAYYEQYF

V: TRBV3-1/TRBV3-2
D: -
J: TRBJ1-2
size: -
DNA: TGTGCCAGCAGCCAAGAGGTGGCAGGGGAGGGCGGCTACACCTTC
CDR3: CASSQEVAGEGGYTF

V: TRBV9
D: -
J: TRBJ2-7
size: -
DNA: TGTGCCAGCAGCGTAGCAGGAGGGGGCTACGAGCAGTACTTC
CDR3: CASSVAGGGYEQYF

V: TRBV7-2
D: -
J: TRBJ2-7
size: few
DNA: TGTGCCAGCAGCCCAGACGCCTCCTACGAGCAGTACTTC
CDR3: CASSPDASYEQYF

V: TRBV30
D: TRBD1
J: TRBJ2-3
size: many
DNA: TGTGCCTGGAGTGGACAGGGGGATGCAGATACGCAGTATTTT
CDR3: CAWSGQGDADTQYF

V: TRBV28
D: -
J: TRBJ1-2
size: -
DNA: TGTGCCAGCAACCCGAGTGGGGTTAGGGGCTACACCTTC
CDR3: CASNPSGVRGYTF

V: TRBV27
D: -
J: TRBJ2-3
size: -
DNA: TGTGCCGGTATAGATACGCAGTATTTT
CDR3: CAGIDTQYF

V: TRBV9
D: TRBD1
J: TRBJ2-2
size: -
DNA: TGTGCCAGCAGCGTATCGACAGGGGCGACCACCGGGGAGCTGTTTTTT
CDR3: CASSVSTGATTGELFF

V: TRBV7-9
D: TRBD1
J: TRBJ2-7
size: -
DNA: TGTGCCAGCGGAACAGGGGGCCTGGACGAGCAGTACTTC
CDR3: CASGTGGLDEQYF

V: TRBV2
D: -
J: TRBJ2-5
size: -
DNA: TGTGCCACCGGGCTGGGCAGGAAGCAAGAGACCCAGTACTTC
CDR3: CATGLGRKQETQYF

V: TRBV28
D: -
J: TRBJ2-7
size: -
DNA: TGTGCCAGCAGTCAGCTACCCGGCGTGCTCCGTATACCGTTCTCCTACGAGCAGTACTTC
CDR3: CASSQLPGVLRIPFSYEQYF

V: TRBV4-2
D: TRBD1
J: TRBJ2-7
size: -
DNA: TGTGCCAGCAGCCAAGAAGGGACAGGGGGCAGGGCCTACGAGCAGTACTTC
CDR3: CASSQEGTGGRAYEQYF

V: TRBV15
D: TRBD1
J: TRBJ1-2
size: -
DNA: TGTGCCACCAGCCGAAGGACAGGCTATGGCTACACCTTC
CDR3: CATSRRTGYGYTF

V: TRBV5-1
D: -
J: TRBJ1-4
size: -
DNA: TGCGCCAGCAGGGCCGACAGGCCCGGGGAAAAACTGTTTTTT
CDR3: CASRADRPGEKLFF

V: TRBV10-3
D: -
J: TRBJ2-1
size: -
DNA: TGTGCCATGGGGCGGAGGGATGAGCAGTTCTTC
CDR3: CAMGRRDEQFF

V: TRBV3-1/TRBV3-2
D: -
J: TRBJ1-6
size: -
DNA: TGTGCCAGCAGTCTATGGGGTGCTTCACCCCTCCACTTT
CDR3: CASSLWGASPLHF

V: TRBV4-3
D: -
J: TRBJ2-1
size: -
DNA: TGCGCCAGCAGCCAAGCCCCCCCCTCCATGAGCTCCTACAATGAGCAGTTCTTC
CDR3: CASSQAPPSMSSYNEQFF

V: TRBV10-3
D: -
J: TRBJ2-3
size: -
DNA: TGTGCCATCAGTGAGTGGGAGCCTAGCACAGATACGCAGTATTTT
CDR3: CAISEWEPSTDTQYF

V: TRBV2
D: -
J: TRBJ1-3
size: -
DNA: TGTGCCAGTAGAGGGTCACCGGTCGGCAGCTCTGGAAACACCATATATTTT
CDR3: CASRGSPVGSSGNTIYF

V: TRBV28
D: -
J: TRBJ2-7
size: -
DNA: TGTGCCAGCAGTTTCGGGGCACGCGAGCAGTACTTC
CDR3: CASSFGAREQYF

V: TRBV6-2/TRBV6-3
D: -
J: TRBJ2-3
size: -
DNA: TGTGCCAGCAGTTACCCGCCACTTCATACGCAGTATTTT
CDR3: CASSYPPLHTQYF

V: TRBV23-1
D: TRBD1
J: TRBJ1-5
size: -
DNA: TGCGCCAGCAGACCTTCCACCAGGGGGGATCAGCCCCAGCATTTT
CDR3: CASRPSTRGDQPQHF

V: TRBV19
D: -
J: TRBJ1-3
size: few
DNA: TGTGCCAGTAGTATAGGGTTCGGAAACACCATATATTTT
CDR3: CASSIGFGNTIYF

V: TRBV4-3
D: TRBD2
J: TRBJ2-3
size: few
DNA: TGCGCCAGCAGCCCCGGCGGGAGCGGGGATACGCAGTATTTT
CDR3: CASSPGGSGDTQYF

V: TRBV29-1
D: TRBD1
J: TRBJ1-2
size: -
DNA: TGCAGCGTCTATCAGGGGGCGCAAGGCTATGGCTACACCTTC
CDR3: CSVYQGAQGYGYTF

V: TRBV4-2
D: TRBD1
J: TRBJ2-6
size: -
DNA: TGTGCCAGCAGCCAAGCCCGTGACAGGGGTCTGGGGGCCAACGTCCTGACTTTC
CDR3: CASSQARDRGLGANVLTF

V: TRBV7-2
D: -
J: TRBJ1-4
size: -
DNA: TGTGCCAGCAGCGCCCGGACATCCGAAAAACTGTTTTTT
CDR3: CASSARTSEKLFF

V: TRBV6-2/TRBV6-3
D: TRBD2
J: TRBJ2-7
size: -
DNA: TGTGCCAGCAGTTACCCGCAGCGGGGCTCCTACGAGCAGTACTTC
CDR3: CASSYPQRGSYEQYF

V: TRBV2
D: -
J: TRBJ2-3
size: once
DNA: TGTGCCAGCAGAATAACAGGGACAGATACGCAGTATTTT
CDR3: CASRITGTDTQYF

V: TRBV21-1
D: -
J: TRBJ1-1
size: once
DNA: TGTGCCAGCATCCCCCAGGGGCTGGAGGGCACTGAAGCTTTCTTT
CDR3: CASIPQGLEGTEAFF

V: TRBV5-1
D: -
J: TRBJ2-1
size: -
DNA: TGCGCCAGCAGCTGGGCCAAAGGCCTCTCCTACAATGAGCAGTTCTTC
CDR3: CASSWAKGLSYNEQFF

V: TRBV18
D: -
J: TRBJ1-4
size: once
DNA: TGTGCCAGCTCACCCTTACAGGGTGAAAAACTGTTTTTT
CDR3: CASSPLQGEKLFF

V: TRBV11-2
D: -
J: TRBJ2-1
size: -
DNA: TGTGCCAGCAGCTCTACGGGACTTCAGGCCTACAATGAGCAGTTCTTC
CDR3: CASSSTGLQAYNEQFF

V: TRBV5-1
D: TRBD1
J: TRBJ1-2
size: -
DNA: TGCGCCAGCAGCACCGGACAGGGGGGTGGCTACACCTTC
CDR3: CASSTGQGGGYTF

V: TRBV5-1
D: -
J: TRBJ1-1
size: -
DNA: TGCGCCAGCAGCCTGGGACACCGGGGCACTGAAGCTTTCTTT
CDR3: CASSLGHRGTEAFF

V: TRBV5-4
D: -
J: TRBJ1-2
size: -
DNA: TGTGCCAGCAGAACGACTGATAGAGGCTACACCTTC
CDR3: CASRTTDRGYTF

V: TRBV5-4
D: -
J: TRBJ1-3
size: few
DNA: TGTGCCAGCAGCTTGGGGAGCGTAACCTCTGGAAACACCATATATTTT
CDR3: CASSLGSVTSGNTIYF

V: TRBV7-2
D: TRBD2
J: TRBJ2-1
size: -
DNA: TGTGCCAGCAGACCATTAGCGGGGGGGGACAGTGAGCAGTTCTTC
CDR3: CASRPLAGGDSEQFF

V: TRBV11-1
D: -
J: TRBJ2-1
size: -
DNA: TGTGCCAGCAGCTTGGTTGGAGCCCCCTACAATGAGCAGTTCTTC
CDR3: CASSLVGAPYNEQFF

V: TRBV5-5
D: TRBD2
J: TRBJ2-7
size: -
DNA: TGTGCCAGCAGCGAATGGACTAGCGGATACGAGCAGTACTTC
CDR3: CASSEWTSGYEQYF